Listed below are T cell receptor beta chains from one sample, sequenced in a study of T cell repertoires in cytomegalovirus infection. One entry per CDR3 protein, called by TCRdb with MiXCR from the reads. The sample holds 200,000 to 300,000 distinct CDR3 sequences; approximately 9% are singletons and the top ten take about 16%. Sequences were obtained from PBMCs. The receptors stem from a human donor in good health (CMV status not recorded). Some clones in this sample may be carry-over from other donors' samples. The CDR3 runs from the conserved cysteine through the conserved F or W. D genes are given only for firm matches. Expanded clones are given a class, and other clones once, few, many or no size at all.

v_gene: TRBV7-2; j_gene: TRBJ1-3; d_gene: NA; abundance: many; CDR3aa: CASSQYRSGNTIYF; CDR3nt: TGTGCCAGCAGCCAATACCGCTCTGGAAACACCATATATTTT
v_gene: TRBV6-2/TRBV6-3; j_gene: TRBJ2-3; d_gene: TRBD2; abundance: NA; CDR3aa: CASSYGAGPSTGRQYF; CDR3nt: TGTGCCAGCAGTTACGGAGCGGGACCATCCACGGGAAGGCAGTATTTT
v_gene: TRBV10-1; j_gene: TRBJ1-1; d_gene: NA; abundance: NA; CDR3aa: CASSVGMNTEAFF; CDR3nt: TGCGCCAGCAGTGTCGGCATGAACACTGAAGCTTTCTTT
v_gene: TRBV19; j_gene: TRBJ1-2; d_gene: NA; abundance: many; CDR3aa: CASSPDGGLGYTF; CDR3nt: TGTGCCAGTAGTCCCGACGGGGGGCTTGGCTACACCTTC
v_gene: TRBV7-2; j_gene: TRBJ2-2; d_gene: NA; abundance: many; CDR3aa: CASSPLGTINTGELFF; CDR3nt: TGTGCCAGCAGCCCACTCGGGACGATTAACACCGGGGAGCTGTTTTTT
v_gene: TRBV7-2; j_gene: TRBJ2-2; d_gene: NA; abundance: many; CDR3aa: CASSLEGRASGELFF; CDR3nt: TGTGCCAGCAGCTTAGAAGGAAGGGCCTCCGGGGAGCTGTTTTTT
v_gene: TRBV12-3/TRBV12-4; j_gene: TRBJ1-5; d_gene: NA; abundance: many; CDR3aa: CASSYRGQPQHF; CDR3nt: TGTGCCAGCAGTTATAGGGGTCAGCCCCAGCATTTT
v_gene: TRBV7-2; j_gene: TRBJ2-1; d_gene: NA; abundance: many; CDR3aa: CASSLAGYSYNEQFF; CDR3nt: TGTGCCAGCAGCTTAGCGGGATACTCCTACAATGAGCAGTTCTTC
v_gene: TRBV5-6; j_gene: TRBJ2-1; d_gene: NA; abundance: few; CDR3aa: CASSLLAAPNEQFF; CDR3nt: TGTGCCAGCAGCTTGTTGGCGGCTCCCAATGAGCAGTTCTTC
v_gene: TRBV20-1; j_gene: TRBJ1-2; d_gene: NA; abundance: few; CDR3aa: CSAKGDRPYGYTF; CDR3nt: TGCAGTGCTAAGGGTGATAGACCGTATGGCTACACCTTC
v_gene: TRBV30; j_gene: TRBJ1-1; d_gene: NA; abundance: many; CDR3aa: CAWAGQNTEAFF; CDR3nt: TGTGCCTGGGCTGGACAGAACACTGAAGCTTTCTTT
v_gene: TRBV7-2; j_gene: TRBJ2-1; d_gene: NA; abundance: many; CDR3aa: CASRKGRDEQFF; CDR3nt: TGTGCCAGCAGAAAAGGCAGAGATGAGCAGTTCTTC
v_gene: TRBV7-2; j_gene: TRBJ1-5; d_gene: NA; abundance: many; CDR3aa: CASSYSSWEPQHF; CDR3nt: TGTGCCAGCAGCTACTCCTCCTGGGAGCCCCAGCATTTT
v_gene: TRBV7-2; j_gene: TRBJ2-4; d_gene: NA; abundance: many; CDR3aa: CASSLGISVAKNIQYF; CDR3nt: TGTGCCAGCAGCTTAGGGATAAGTGTTGCCAAAAACATTCAGTACTTC
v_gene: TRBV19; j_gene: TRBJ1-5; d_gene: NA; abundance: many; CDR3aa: CASSISTGSGNQPQHF; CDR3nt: TGTGCCAGTAGTATCAGCACGGGCTCGGGAAATCAGCCCCAGCATTTT
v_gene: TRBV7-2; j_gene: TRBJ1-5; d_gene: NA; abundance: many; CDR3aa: CASSSSGRPNQPQHF; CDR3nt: TGTGCCAGCAGTTCCTCGGGGCGTCCCAATCAGCCCCAGCATTTT
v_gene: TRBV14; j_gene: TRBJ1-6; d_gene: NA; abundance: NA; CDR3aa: CASSPTRGTNSPLHF; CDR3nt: TGTGCCAGCAGCCCTACCAGGGGAACTAATTCACCCCTCCACTTT
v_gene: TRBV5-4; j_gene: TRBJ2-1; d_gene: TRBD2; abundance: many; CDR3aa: CASSLAHVGASGGFGEQFF; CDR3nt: TGTGCCAGCAGCTTGGCCCACGTAGGAGCTAGCGGGGGCTTTGGAGAGCAGTTCTTC